This T cell receptor (beta chain) is from a study of blood T cell repertoires in COVID-19. Per the original methods: Reference gene primers were amplified, and this amplification served to estimate nucleated cell counts. Only in-frame clones appear in the TCRdb table, and some are missing; sequencing was by immunoSEQ multiplex PCR. V and J calls plus clone size are reproduced from that table; the DNA served to infer D and trimming. The profile covers more than 300,000 clones, with roughly 90% appearing a single time and about 6% taken by the ten largest. This receptor was taken from a man between 18 and 35 years old who had recovered from COVID-19. The sequenced material came from peripheral blood.

As DNA, the CDR3 is TGTGCCAGCAGTGTAAATCAGCCCCAGCATTTT. Protein: CASSVNQPQHF. This rearrangement joins TRBV2 to TRBJ1-5; unclear D gene. The CDR3 consists of 11 residues. Looked up from germline, CDR1 is SNHLY and CDR2 is FYNNEI. The V gene lost 4 bases and the J gene lost 4 bases, with 2 bases spanning the gap.